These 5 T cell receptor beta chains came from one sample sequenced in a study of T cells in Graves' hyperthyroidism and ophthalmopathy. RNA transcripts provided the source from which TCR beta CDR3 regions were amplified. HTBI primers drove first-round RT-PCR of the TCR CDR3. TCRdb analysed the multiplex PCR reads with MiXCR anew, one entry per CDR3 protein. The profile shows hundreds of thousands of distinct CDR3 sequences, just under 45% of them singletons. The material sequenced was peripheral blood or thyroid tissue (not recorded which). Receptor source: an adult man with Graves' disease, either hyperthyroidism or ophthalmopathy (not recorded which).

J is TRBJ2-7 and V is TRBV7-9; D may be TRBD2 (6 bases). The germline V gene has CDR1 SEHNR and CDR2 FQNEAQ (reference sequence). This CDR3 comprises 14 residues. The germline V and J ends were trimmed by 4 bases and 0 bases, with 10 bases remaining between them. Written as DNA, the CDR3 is TGTGCCAGCAGCTACGGGACTCACTCCTACGAGCAGTACTTC. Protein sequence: CASSYGTHSYEQYF. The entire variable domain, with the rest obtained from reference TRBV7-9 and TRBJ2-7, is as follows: DTGVSQNPRHKITKRGQNVTFRCDPISEHNRLYWYRQTLGQGPEFLTYFQNEAQLEKSRLLSDRFSAERPKGSFSTLEIQRTEQGDSAMYLCASSYGTHSYEQYFGPGTRLTVT.

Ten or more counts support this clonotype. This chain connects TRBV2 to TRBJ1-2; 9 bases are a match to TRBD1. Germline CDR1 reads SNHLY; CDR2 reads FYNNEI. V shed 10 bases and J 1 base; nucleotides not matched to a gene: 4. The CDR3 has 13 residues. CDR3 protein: CAKGTGNNYGYTF. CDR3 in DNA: TGTGCCAAAGGGACAGGGAATAACTATGGCTACACCTTC. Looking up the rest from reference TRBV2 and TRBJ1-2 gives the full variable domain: EPEVTQTPSHQVTQMGQEVILRCVPISNHLYFYWYRQILGQKVEFLVSFYNNEISEKSEIFDDQFSVERPDGSNFTLKIRSTKLEDSAMYFCAKGTGNNYGYTFGSGTRLTVV.

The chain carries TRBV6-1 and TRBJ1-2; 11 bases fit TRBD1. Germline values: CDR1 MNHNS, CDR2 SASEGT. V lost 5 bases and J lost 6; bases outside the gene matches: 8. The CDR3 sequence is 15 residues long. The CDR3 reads CASSYHGQGADGYTF. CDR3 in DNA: TGTGCCAGCAGTTACCATGGACAGGGGGCGGATGGCTACACCTTC.

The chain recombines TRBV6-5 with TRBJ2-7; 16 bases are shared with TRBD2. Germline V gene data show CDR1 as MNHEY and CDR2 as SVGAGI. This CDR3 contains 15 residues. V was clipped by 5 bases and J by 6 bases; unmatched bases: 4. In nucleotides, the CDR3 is TGTGCCAGCAGTCTCGGGACTAGCGGGAGGGCCGAGCAGTACTTC. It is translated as CASSLGTSGRAEQYF.

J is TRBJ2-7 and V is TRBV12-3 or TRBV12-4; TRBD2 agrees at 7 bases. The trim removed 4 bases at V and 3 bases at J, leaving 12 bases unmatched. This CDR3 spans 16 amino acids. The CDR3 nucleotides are TGTGCCAGCAGTTCCGTCGGGCTAGCGGACTTCTACGAGCAGTACTTC. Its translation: CASSSVGLADFYEQYF.